This T cell receptor (beta chain) is drawn from a study of cytomegalovirus exposure and HLA in healthy donors. Study conclusions and caveats: Rarity held for most TCR sequences, but there were some public TCRs that occurred in many donors.

Primers for the PCR totalled 60 Vbeta and 13 Jbeta. Some clones are missing from TCRdb's copy, which holds only in-frame ones; the method was immunoSEQ multiplex PCR. The data show over 40,000 clones, with about 60% seen just once and 12% held by the top ten. Trimming cost V 5 bases and J 4 bases; bases outside gene matches: 8. The CDR3 runs 15 residues. Germline lookup yields CDR1 SGHAT and CDR2 FQNNGV. Note on this clone: Its matching antigen is unknown.

Sequenced sample: PBMCs. The gene calls are TRBV11-2 and TRBJ1-1; TRBD1 matches 9 bases. The sequence was collected from a man aged 60 to 75 in good health and CMV-seropositive. CDR3 nucleotides: TGTGCCAGCAGCAAGACCGGGACAGGGAGCACTGAAGCTTTCTTT. Its protein is CASSKTGTGSTEAFF.